The 12 T cell receptor beta chains below all came from one sample that was sequenced in a study of cytomegalovirus exposure and HLA in healthy donors. Amplification used 60 Vbeta primers and 13 Jbeta primers. Some clones are missing from TCRdb's copy, which holds only in-frame ones; the method was immunoSEQ multiplex PCR. This sample has about 130,000 clones, with approximately 80% found just once. Specimen: PBMCs. These receptors all stem from a middle-aged man in good health and CMV-seronegative.

Comment on this clone: One end of the junction varies from germline; a read error may be responsible. The chain recombines TRBV6-5 with TRBJ2-7, with D possibly TRBD2 on 7 matching bases. CDR3 length: 16 residues. Germline-derived CDR1 and CDR2 are MNHEY and SVGAGI. The DNA of the CDR3 is TGTGCCAGCCGTTACATAGGGGGGGCGGCCACCTACGAGCAGTACTTC. Amino acid sequence: CASRYIGGAATYEQYF.

Written as DNA, the CDR3 is TGTGCCACCAGCCCACGGACAGGCACAGATACGCAGTATTTT. Amino acid sequence: CATSPRTGTDTQYF. This sequence joins TRBV15 and TRBJ2-3; D may be TRBD1 (6 bases). V lost 5 bases, J lost 1 base, and 10 bases lay in between. The CDR3 runs 14 residues. The germline V gene encodes CDR1 LNHNV and CDR2 YYDKDF (reference sequence).

V is TRBV5-1 and J is TRBJ1-1, with D unresolved. The germline V gene encodes CDR1 SGHRS and CDR2 YFSETQ. V lost 0 bases to trimming and J lost 1 base, with 7 bases between them. This CDR3 region has 14 residues. CDR3 loop: CASSLEWQNTEAFF. CDR3 DNA: TGCGCCAGCAGCTTGGAGTGGCAGAACACTGAAGCTTTCTTT.

V usage is TRBV7-9 and J usage is TRBJ2-5; 9 bases agree with TRBD1. The CDR3 totals 17 residues. Germline V gene sequence: CDR1 SEHNR, CDR2 FQNEAQ (reference sequence). The ends lost 4 bases at V and 0 bases at J; junction bases unmatched: 9. This CDR3 reads CASSSVFGTGYQETQYF. The CDR3 nucleotides are TGTGCCAGCAGCTCAGTGTTTGGGACAGGGTACCAAGAGACCCAGTACTTC. Combining the CDR3 with reference TRBV7-9 and TRBJ2-5 gives the whole variable domain DTGVSQNPRHKITKRGQNVTFRCDPISEHNRLYWYRQTLGQGPEFLTYFQNEAQLEKSRLLSDRFSAERPKGSFSTLEIQRTEQGDSAMYLCASSSVFGTGYQETQYFGPGTRLLVL.

This clone has just a few counts. V and J are TRBV18 and TRBJ1-6, with unresolved D. Germline V CDR1 and CDR2: KGHSH, LQKENI. With 3 bases removed from V and 6 bases from J, the gap between germline ends came to 15 bases. CDR3 length equals 16 residues. CDR3 coding DNA: TGTGCCAGCTCACCCTGGGCAACCATCCTTAATTCACCCCTCCACTTT. Residues: CASSPWATILNSPLHF.

The genes are TRBV13 and TRBJ2-7, with 7 positions matching TRBD1. J was trimmed by 5 bases and V by 2 bases; bases with no gene match: 3. Germline values: CDR1 PRHDT, CDR2 FYEKMQ (reference sequence). The CDR3 loop spans 13 amino acids. The CDR3 region has the DNA TGTGCCAGCAGCTTACGACAGGGTAACGAGCAGTACTTC. Residues: CASSLRQGNEQYF. The whole variable domain, filled in from reference TRBV13 and TRBJ2-7, reads AAGVIQSPRHLIKEKRETATLKCYPIPRHDTVYWYQQGPGQDPQFLISFYEKMQSDKGSIPDRFSAQQFSDYHSELNMSSLELGDSALYFCASSLRQGNEQYFGPGTRLTVT.

The J gene is TRBJ2-1, the V gene TRBV12-5, with a weak D call TRBD1 (6 bases). CDR1 is LGHNT and CDR2 is FRNRAP in the germline V gene. Between the trimmed V and J ends, which lost 6 bases and 10 bases, there was a span of 16 bases. This CDR3 spans 13 amino acids. The CDR3 loop is CASGGGFASEQFF. The CDR3, as DNA: TGTGCTAGTGGAGGGGGTTTTGCATCAGAGCAGTTCTTC. Complete variable domain (other parts from reference TRBV12-5 and TRBJ2-1): DARVTQTPRHKVTEMGQEVTMRCQPILGHNTVFWYRQTMMQGLELLAYFRNRAPLDDSGMPKDRFSAEMPDATLATLKIQPSEPRDSAVYFCASGGGFASEQFFGPGTRLTVL.

The chain joins TRBV18 to TRBJ1-1; D may be TRBD1 (5 bases). Germline V gene sequence: CDR1 KGHSH, CDR2 LQKENI. The CDR3 has 15 amino acids. V lost 3 bases, J lost 3 bases, and 14 bases lay in between. CDR3 in DNA: TGTGCCAGCTCACCTCAACTACAAGGGGACACTGAAGCTTTCTTT. Encoded protein: CASSPQLQGDTEAFF.

This clone showed up just a few times. The V call is TRBV30, the J call TRBJ1-1, with D possibly matching TRBD1 (6 bases). The CDR3 length is 15 residues. V shed 0 bases and J shed 4 bases, with 15 bases lying between them. Germline CDR1 and CDR2: GTSNPN and SVGIG (reference sequence). The CDR3 here is CAWSVEGGQGTEAFF. The DNA of the CDR3 is TGTGCCTGGAGTGTCGAGGGGGGGCAGGGCACTGAAGCTTTCTTT.

The gene calls are TRBV27 and TRBJ1-3; 7 nucleotides agree with TRBD1. The V segment lost 4 bases and the J segment 0 bases; nucleotides outside the gene matches: 6. The CDR3 has 16 amino acids. Germline CDR1 reads MNHEY; CDR2 reads SMNVEV (reference sequence). The CDR3 DNA reads as TGTGCCAGCAGTTCTGGACAGGAGCTCTCTGGAAACACCATATATTTT. Translated, it gives CASSSGQELSGNTIYF.

This clone was counted once. This chain uses TRBV28 with TRBJ2-1, with D possibly matching TRBD2 (6 bases). Germline lookup yields CDR1 MDHEN and CDR2 SYDVKM. V was cut by 1 base and J by 7 bases, with 14 bases left in between. The CDR3 has 15 amino acids. CDR3 sequence (DNA): TGTGCCAGCAGTTTATCGTCTCCCGGGAGAAATGAGCAGTTCTTC. Translation gives CASSLSSPGRNEQFF.

Comment on this clone: At one boundary the junction diverges from the germline segment, which might be a read error. This sequence joins TRBV5-4 and TRBJ2-1; D remains unclear. Germline assignment: CDR1 SGHNT and CDR2 YYREEE (reference sequence). The length of the CDR3 is 14 residues. CDR3 sequence reads: CASSLHSSYSEQFF. DNA of the CDR3: TGTGCCAGCAGCTTGCACTCGAGTTACAGTGAGCAGTTCTTC.